The 8 T cell receptor beta chains in this list originate from one sample, sequenced in a study of memory CD8 T cells in hepatitis C reinfection. Time point reported: pre-reinfection, 55 to 20 weeks before reinfection detection. No in vitro expansion preceded TCR sequencing of the sorted cells. Produced via immunoSEQ multiplex PCR; TCRdb's table is partial and in-frame only. The sample yields over 50,000 clones, roughly 91% seen once. The material sequenced was naive CD8+ T cells sorted from blood. The receptors come from a man younger than 35 with hepatitis C virus infection.

The chain joins TRBV28 to TRBJ2-3, with 12 bases fitting TRBD2. The germline V gene encodes CDR1 MDHEN and CDR2 SYDVKM. J lost 3 bases, V lost 5 bases, and 9 bases had no gene match. This CDR3 comprises 17 residues. CDR3 loop: CASSLPLAGGPTDTQYF. CDR3 coding DNA: TGTGCCAGCAGTCTACCTCTAGCGGGAGGGCCTACAGATACGCAGTATTTT.

The chain couples TRBV11-2 to TRBJ2-3, with D perhaps matching TRBD1 (6 bases). Trimming removed 3 bases at V and 5 bases at J, with 12 bases between. The CDR3 runs to 14 residues. Germline values: CDR1 SGHAT, CDR2 FQNNGV. CDR3 sequence: CASSFGQGIDTQYF. The CDR3 nucleotides read TGTGCCAGCAGCTTCGGGCAGGGGATAGATACGCAGTATTTT.

The gene calls are TRBV2 and TRBJ2-3, with 8 bases matching TRBD2. V lost 7 bases, J lost 4 bases, and 10 bases stayed unmatched. This CDR3 has 15 amino acids. The germline V gene encodes CDR1 SNHLY and CDR2 FYNNEI. The CDR3 sequence is CASKRSGSAADTQYF. CDR3 DNA sequence: TGTGCCAGCAAAAGAAGCGGGAGTGCTGCAGATACGCAGTATTTT. The full variable domain, with the rest looked up from reference TRBV2 and TRBJ2-3, is EPEVTQTPSHQVTQMGQEVILRCVPISNHLYFYWYRQILGQKVEFLVSFYNNEISEKSEIFDDQFSVERPDGSNFTLKIRSTKLEDSAMYFCASKRSGSAADTQYFGPGTRLTVL.

The chain carries TRBV27 and TRBJ2-3, with 8 bases lining up with TRBD2. The CDR3 totals 15 residues. In germline, CDR1 is MNHEY, CDR2 SMNVEV (reference sequence). V was clipped by 5 bases and J by 2 bases; unmatched bases: 6. CDR3 loop: CASSVLAGHTDTQYF. Here the CDR3 DNA reads TGTGCCAGCAGTGTCCTAGCGGGCCACACAGATACGCAGTATTTT.

The genes are TRBV6-5 and TRBJ2-7; D not resolved. From germline, CDR1 is MNHEY and CDR2 SVGAGI. The CDR3 extends over 14 amino acids. V shed 5 bases and J shed 0 bases, with 11 bases lying between them. Here the CDR3 reads CASSAASSSYEQYF. The CDR3 DNA sequence: TGTGCCAGCAGTGCGGCCTCCAGCTCCTACGAGCAGTACTTC.

The rearrangement links TRBV6-1 to TRBJ1-5, with D maybe TRBD1 (5 bases). The CDR3 is 16 residues long. Germline V gives CDR1 MNHNS, CDR2 SASEGT. V lost 2 bases and J 2 bases, leaving 13 bases between the germline ends. The CDR3 reads CASSEMGGDGNQPQHF. The CDR3, as DNA: TGTGCCAGCAGTGAAATGGGAGGGGACGGCAATCAGCCCCAGCATTTT.

This clone came up a few times. The chain carries TRBV4-1 and TRBJ1-1, with 7 bases identical to TRBD1. Per the germline V gene, CDR1 is MGHRA and CDR2 is YSYEKL. V trimming: 0 bases; J trimming: 5 bases; junction bases outside the gene matches: 6. CDR3 length: 15 residues. CDR3 sequence reads: CASSQDWQGGTEAFF. The CDR3 DNA reads as TGCGCCAGCAGCCAAGATTGGCAGGGGGGAACTGAAGCTTTCTTT.

This sequence joins TRBV7-9 and TRBJ2-1, with TRBD1 matching 9 bases. CDR1 and CDR2 (germline): SEHNR, FQNEAQ (reference sequence). This CDR3 has 17 amino acids. Trimming removed 5 bases from V and 0 bases from J; junction bases left unmatched: 8. The DNA for the CDR3 is TGTGCCAGCAGCAGCTACAGGGGGCAGAGCTCCTACAATGAGCAGTTCTTC. It encodes CASSSYRGQSSYNEQFF.